Presented here are 7 T cell receptor beta chains from one specimen sequenced in a study of cytomegalovirus exposure and HLA in healthy donors. TCRdb keeps only in-frame clones here, not all; method: immunoSEQ multiplex PCR. The table records about 190,000 clones, 86% of them present only once. Sequenced: PBMCs. These receptors all stem from a woman aged 18 to 35 in good health and CMV-seronegative.

The sample holds one count of this clone. V usage is TRBV19 and J usage is TRBJ2-7, with 10 bases lining up with TRBD2. Germline V lookup: CDR1 LNHDA, CDR2 SQIVND (reference sequence). The junction had 4 bases not matched to a gene; V was cut back by 1 base and J by 4 bases. The CDR3 consists of 15 residues. In DNA form, the CDR3 reads TGTGCCAGTAGTATAGCTTCTAGCGGGAGTTACGAGCAGTACTTC. Protein product: CASSIASSGSYEQYF.

There are many counts of this clone. The V call is TRBV2, the J call TRBJ2-2; D possibly corresponds to TRBD1 (5 bases). The germline CDR1 and CDR2 sequences are SNHLY and FYNNEI. This CDR3 has 14 residues. V was cut by 6 bases and J by 1 base, with 9 bases left in between. This chain's CDR3 is CASRRDRNTGELFF. The CDR3 region has the DNA TGTGCCAGCAGACGTGACAGGAACACCGGGGAGCTGTTTTTT.

CDR3 amino acids: CASSQGTWLAGDNEQFF. The CDR3 DNA follows: TGTGCCAGCAGCCAAGGGACCTGGCTAGCGGGGGATAATGAGCAGTTCTTC. The chain joins TRBV4-2 to TRBJ2-1; TRBD2 agrees at 10 bases. Per germline, CDR1 LGHNA and CDR2 YNFKEQ. CDR3 length equals 17 residues. V was clipped by 1 base and J by 7 bases; unmatched bases: 10.

This clone was found once. The rearrangement joins TRBV27 to TRBJ1-1; tentatively, D is TRBD1 (5 bases). Deletions cut 5 bases from V and 0 bases from J, with 13 bases between. Germline assignment: CDR1 MNHEY and CDR2 SMNVEV (reference sequence). The CDR3 length is 15 residues. The CDR3 spells CASSPRRQLNTEAFF. The DNA of the CDR3 is TGTGCCAGCAGTCCGAGAAGACAGCTGAACACTGAAGCTTTCTTT.

The table lists this clone with a few counts. V is TRBV18 and J is TRBJ1-5; the D is unclear. The germline V gene encodes CDR1 KGHSH and CDR2 LQKENI. V was pared by 0 bases and J by 0 bases, with 6 bases between. The CDR3 consists of 15 residues. CDR3 sequence reads: CASSPPLASNQPQHF. As DNA, the CDR3 is TGTGCCAGCTCACCACCGTTAGCTAGCAATCAGCCCCAGCATTTT.

The genes are TRBV5-1 and TRBJ1-2; no reliable D call. The V end lost 3 bases, the J end lost 8 bases, and 14 bases lay between the germline ends. CDR3 length equals 13 residues. Germline CDR1 reads SGHRS; CDR2 reads YFSETQ. CDR3 in DNA: TGCGCCAGCAGCTCCATAGCCGCCTTGGGCTACACCTTC. Amino acid sequence: CASSSIAALGYTF.

The rearrangement links TRBV25-1 to TRBJ2-7; a possible D gene is TRBD1 (5 bases). From germline, CDR1 is MGHDK and CDR2 SYGVNS. Trimming took 9 bases from V and 3 from J, leaving 15 bases between them. The CDR3 runs 13 residues. The CDR3 DNA is TGTGCCAGTACAAGGGGCAGGGACTACGAGCAGTACTTC. Translation gives CASTRGRDYEQYF.